These 13 T cell receptor beta chains were all obtained from the same sample, sequenced in a study of T-cell reconstitution after alpha-beta-depleted transplantation in children. Unique molecular identifiers were incorporated during preparation of the TCRbeta library. TCRdb re-derived calls from the PCR reads in MiXCR, one entry per CDR3 protein. The repertoire holds roughly 100,000 distinct CDR3 sequences, with about 8% as singletons. The material was PBMCs, obtained before TCRalphabeta/CD19-depleted stem cell transplant. All receptors derive from a boy aged 2-15 years with acute lymphoblastic leukemia, due to receive a stem cell transplant.

This clonotype was recorded many times. V and J are TRBV7-9 and TRBJ1-5; no definite D call. Per germline, CDR1 SEHNR and CDR2 FQNEAQ (reference sequence). CDR3 length equals 13 residues. The germline V and J ends were trimmed by 5 bases and 3 bases, with 8 bases remaining between them. The CDR3 DNA follows: TGTGCCAGCAGCGCCGGACCCAATCAGCCCCAGCATTTT. Its translation: CASSAGPNQPQHF.

This clonotype was found a few times. This chain connects TRBV9 to TRBJ1-2, with 9 positions matching TRBD1. The V and J ends lost 3 bases and 8 bases, in that order; junction bases with no gene match: 8. Per germline, CDR1 SGDLS and CDR2 YYNGEE. The CDR3 length is 14 residues. CDR3 loop: CASSAQQGARGYTF. The CDR3 nucleotides read TGTGCCAGCAGCGCTCAACAGGGGGCGCGGGGCTACACCTTC.

This chain uses TRBV19 with TRBJ2-2, with D maybe TRBD2 (6 bases). This CDR3 contains 15 residues. Germline V gene lookup returns CDR1 LNHDA and CDR2 SQIVND (reference sequence). V lost 4 bases and J 4 bases, leaving 13 bases between the germline ends. This chain's CDR3 is CASSSGTPGTGELFF. The CDR3 region has the DNA TGTGCCAGTAGTAGCGGGACTCCGGGCACCGGGGAGCTGTTTTTT.

This clonotype showed up just a few times. The chain combines TRBV20-1 with TRBJ2-7, with 8 positions matching TRBD2. This CDR3 spans 14 amino acids. Germline V gene sequence: CDR1 DFQATT, CDR2 SNEGSKA (reference sequence). The V gene end was trimmed by 3 bases and the J gene end by 2 bases; junction bases not matched to a gene: 6. The CDR3 DNA reads TGCAGTGCTAGGGTGGTAGCGGGAACCTACGAGCAGTACTTC. Protein sequence: CSARVVAGTYEQYF.

Many counts were recorded for this clonotype. The chain couples TRBV20-1 to TRBJ2-3, with D perhaps matching TRBD2 (5 bases). V was cut by 5 bases and J by 3 bases, with 12 bases left in between. Germline V gene lookup returns CDR1 DFQATT and CDR2 SNEGSKA (reference sequence). This CDR3 has 13 residues. CDR3 in DNA: TGCAGTGCTGGGAGTTTCCTAACAGATACGCAGTATTTT. Translating it yields CSAGSFLTDTQYF.

The chain employs TRBV28 and TRBJ2-1; D is uncertain. Germline lookup yields CDR1 MDHEN and CDR2 SYDVKM. Trimming took off 2 bases at V and 7 bases at J, with 9 bases between the two ends. CDR3 length: 13 amino acids. CDR3 nucleotide sequence: TGTGCCAGCAGTTTACTAGAACCGAATGAGCAGTTCTTC. It is translated as CASSLLEPNEQFF.

This clonotype was seen many times. V usage is TRBV5-1 and J usage is TRBJ2-3; 9 bases map to TRBD2. The germline CDR1 and CDR2 sequences are SGHRS and YFSETQ. The CDR3 is 15 amino acids. The V segment lost 4 bases and the J segment 1 base; nucleotides outside the gene matches: 4. The CDR3, as DNA: TGCGCCAGCAGCCCGGAGCGGGGGGGCACAGATACGCAGTATTTT. Translation: CASSPERGGTDTQYF.

V gene TRBV15 combines with J gene TRBJ1-2; D call uncertain. Germline V gives CDR1 LNHNV, CDR2 YYDKDF (reference sequence). Trimming shortened V by 0 bases and J by 8 bases, and 16 bases separated the two germline ends. This CDR3 has 15 residues. The CDR3 DNA sequence: TGTGCCACCAGCAGAGATCGGGAAGGAGGGAGCGGCTACACCTTC. It yields the protein CATSRDREGGSGYTF.

This clonotype was observed a few times. The V gene is TRBV7-2, the J gene TRBJ1-1; D gene ambiguous. Trimming removed 5 bases from V and 7 bases from J, with 14 bases in between. Per the germline V gene, CDR1 is SGHTA and CDR2 is FQGNSA. CDR3 length: 13 amino acids. The CDR3 nucleotides are TGTGCCAGCAGCGGCCAAAAGGGCTATGAAGCTTTCTTT. The encoded protein is CASSGQKGYEAFF.

Ten or more counts support this clonotype. The chain uses TRBV27 and TRBJ2-7, with TRBD1 identical over 9 bases. The CDR3 totals 14 residues. J was trimmed by 2 bases and V by 6 bases; bases with no gene match: 5. CDR1 and CDR2 (germline): MNHEY, SMNVEV (reference sequence). The CDR3 sequence: CASRVGTGTYEQYF. The DNA of the CDR3 is TGTGCCAGCAGGGTCGGGACAGGGACCTACGAGCAGTACTTC.

In this sample, this clonotype turned up a few times. The V call is TRBV19, the J call TRBJ2-1, with 14 bases matching TRBD2. After removal of 5 bases from V and 9 bases from J, the junction contained 12 bases not matched to a gene. Per the germline V gene, CDR1 is LNHDA and CDR2 is SQIVND (reference sequence). The CDR3 covers 17 residues. DNA of the CDR3: TGTGCCAGTAGTGCTTCTCCGGGACTAGCGGGGGTCGGTGAGCAGTTCTTC. It is translated as CASSASPGLAGVGEQFF.

This clonotype ranks as medium-sized. This chain connects TRBV11-2 to TRBJ1-2; D may be TRBD1 (6 bases). The CDR3 has 15 amino acids. Germline V CDR1 and CDR2: SGHAT, FQNNGV. V dropped 6 bases and J dropped 1 base, with 15 bases sitting between them. This chain's CDR3 is CASSLSRDINYGYTF. CDR3 DNA: TGTGCCAGCAGTTTGTCCCGGGACATTAACTATGGCTACACCTTC.

This chain links TRBV20-1 with TRBJ1-2; D is unresolved. The CDR3 covers 15 residues. The germline V gene has CDR1 DFQATT and CDR2 SNEGSKA (reference sequence). Trimming pared 2 bases from V and 4 bases from J, leaving 17 bases between. As DNA, the CDR3 is TGCAGTGCTAGATCTCCCGACACTTTGGGCTATGGCTACACCTTC. As protein: CSARSPDTLGYGYTF.